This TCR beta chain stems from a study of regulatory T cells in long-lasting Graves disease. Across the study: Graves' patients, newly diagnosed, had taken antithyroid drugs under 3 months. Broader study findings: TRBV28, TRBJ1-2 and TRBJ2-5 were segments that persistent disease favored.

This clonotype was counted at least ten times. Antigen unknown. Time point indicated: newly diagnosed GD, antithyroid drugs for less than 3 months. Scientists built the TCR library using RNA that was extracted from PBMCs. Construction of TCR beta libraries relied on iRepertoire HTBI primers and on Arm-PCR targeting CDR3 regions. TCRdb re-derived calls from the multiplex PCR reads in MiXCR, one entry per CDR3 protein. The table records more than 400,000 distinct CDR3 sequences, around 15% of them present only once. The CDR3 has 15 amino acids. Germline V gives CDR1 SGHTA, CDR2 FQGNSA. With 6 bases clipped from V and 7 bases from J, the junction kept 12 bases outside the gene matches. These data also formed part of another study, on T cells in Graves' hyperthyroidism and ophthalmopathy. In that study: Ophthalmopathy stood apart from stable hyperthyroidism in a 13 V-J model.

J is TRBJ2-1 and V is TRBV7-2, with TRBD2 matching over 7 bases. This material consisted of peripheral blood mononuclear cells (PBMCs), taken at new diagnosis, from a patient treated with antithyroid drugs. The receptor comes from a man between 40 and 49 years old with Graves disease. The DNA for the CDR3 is TGTGCCAGCAGTGCCACTAGCGTCTGGGTAAATGAGCAGTTCTTC. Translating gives CASSATSVWVNEQFF. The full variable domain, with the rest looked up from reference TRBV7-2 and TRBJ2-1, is GAGVSQSPSNKVTEKGKDVELRCDPISGHTALYWYRQSLGQGLEFLIYFQGNSAPDKSGLPSDRFSAERTGGSVSTLTIQRTQQEDSAVYLCASSATSVWVNEQFFGPGTRLTVL.